These 20 T cell receptor beta chains came from one sample sequenced in a study of human T cells and chemical hapten exposure. Time point: patch test 1, 2 weeks after DPC sensitization. The treatment: therapeutic diphenylcyclopropenone sensitization with weekly scalp DPC. TCRdb used MiXCR to reprocess the RACE reads, holding one entry per CDR3 protein. The table lists about 380,000 distinct CDR3 sequences, more than 4.5% of them singletons. The sequences come from whole blood, collected in connection with sensitization to the hapten diphenylcyclopropenone (DPC). These receptors were collected from a woman aged 50 to 60 with alopecia areata. Some clones in this sample may be carry-over from other donors' samples.

This clonotype was detected only a few times. The chain links TRBV11-2 to TRBJ2-1, with D unresolved. V lost 5 bases and J 10 bases, leaving 24 bases between the germline ends. Germline V gene lookup returns CDR1 SGHAT and CDR2 FQNNGV. The length of the CDR3 is 16 residues. CDR3 in DNA: TGTGCCAGCAGCCCCTATCCCGAACTGAAGATGGGGGAGCAGTTCTTC. Translating gives CASSPYPELKMGEQFF.

The chain employs TRBV7-2 and TRBJ2-3; a possible D gene is TRBD2 (6 bases). The CDR3 covers 15 residues. Germline values: CDR1 SGHTA, CDR2 FQGNSA. The germline V and J ends were trimmed by 5 bases and 2 bases, with 14 bases remaining between them. CDR3 bases: TGTGCCAGCAGCCCAGTGACGGACTACACAGATACGCAGTATTTT. Its protein product is CASSPVTDYTDTQYF.

The chain has TRBV30 and TRBJ1-1; no clear D gene. Germline values: CDR1 GTSNPN, CDR2 SVGIG (reference sequence). This CDR3 is built from 12 residues. V shed 2 bases and J shed 7 bases, with 11 bases lying between them. CDR3 in DNA: TGTGCCTGGAGTATCGGAGGGATTGAAGCTTTCTTT. Its translation is CAWSIGGIEAFF.

This clonotype appeared many times. This chain connects TRBV29-1 to TRBJ2-7; D remains unclear. The CDR3 runs to 12 residues. Per the germline V gene, CDR1 is SQVTM and CDR2 is ANQGSEA. V was shortened by 6 bases and J by 4 bases, with 13 bases between the two germline ends. The CDR3 spells CSVPPEMYEQYF. In DNA, the CDR3 is TGCAGCGTACCCCCAGAGATGTACGAGCAGTACTTC.

This clonotype has a count of ten or more. The chain couples TRBV27 to TRBJ1-5; perhaps TRBD1 as D (5 bases). Per germline, CDR1 MNHEY and CDR2 SMNVEV (reference sequence). V lost 0 bases and J 6 bases, leaving 9 bases between the germline ends. The CDR3 loop spans 14 amino acids. The CDR3 protein is CASSLSRGIQPQHF. CDR3 in DNA: TGTGCCAGCAGTTTATCACGGGGGATTCAGCCCCAGCATTTT.

Many counts were recorded for this clonotype. The gene calls are TRBV7-2 and TRBJ2-3; D gene ambiguous. The V gene lost 0 bases and the J gene lost 4 bases, with 2 bases spanning the gap. The CDR3 covers 12 residues. Germline CDR1 is SGHTA and CDR2 is FQGNSA. CDR3 in DNA: TGTGCCAGCAGCTTAGCGGCAGATACGCAGTATTTT. This translates into CASSLAADTQYF.

Many counts were recorded for this clonotype. This chain links TRBV30 with TRBJ1-1, with 8 bases matching TRBD1. The CDR3 totals 15 residues. V was clipped by 3 bases and J by 0 bases; unmatched bases: 6. The germline V gene encodes CDR1 GTSNPN and CDR2 SVGIG (reference sequence). This CDR3 is CAWSPGGTLNTEAFF. The DNA of the CDR3 is TGTGCCTGGAGCCCAGGGGGCACTTTGAACACTGAAGCTTTCTTT.

This clonotype showed up many times. The chain is built from TRBV11-2 and TRBJ2-7; D gene uncertain. With 0 bases removed from V and 0 bases from J, the gap between germline ends came to 6 bases. The CDR3 is 14 residues long. Germline V lookup: CDR1 SGHAT, CDR2 FQNNGV. For the CDR3, the DNA is TGTGCCAGCAGCTTAGAACCGAGCTCCTACGAGCAGTACTTC. Translating gives CASSLEPSSYEQYF.

This clonotype was counted ten times or more. The chain uses TRBV10-3 and TRBJ1-5; D unresolved. The V gene lost 0 bases and the J gene lost 7 bases, with 13 bases spanning the gap. The CDR3 has 15 amino acids. Germline-derived CDR1 and CDR2 are ENHRY and SYGVKD. CDR3 loop: CAISESRGLAQPQHF. For the CDR3, the DNA is TGTGCCATCAGTGAGTCACGGGGTCTTGCGCAGCCCCAGCATTTT.

The chain joins TRBV6-5 to TRBJ2-7; D not resolved. The CDR3 is made up of 11 amino acids. The germline V gene has CDR1 MNHEY and CDR2 SVGAGI. The V and J ends lost 4 bases and 6 bases respectively, with 7 bases between them. The CDR3, as DNA: TGTGCCAGCAGTTGGGATCGCGAGCAGTACTTC. It encodes CASSWDREQYF.

The sample holds a few counts of this clonotype. The V and J genes are TRBV27 and TRBJ1-6; D remains unclear. The ends were cut back, 2 bases at V and 6 bases at J, with 17 bases in the middle. This CDR3 has 17 residues. CDR1 and CDR2 from the germline V gene are MNHEY and SMNVEV (reference sequence). The CDR3 nucleotides are TGTGCCAGCAGTTTACTCCATCCTATGCAGTTTAATTCACCCCTCCACTTT. As protein: CASSLLHPMQFNSPLHF.

This clonotype was observed a handful of times. This sequence joins TRBV6-1 and TRBJ2-1; 7 nucleotides match TRBD2. Trimming took 2 bases from V and 8 from J; bases not matched to a gene: 15. This CDR3 has 17 residues. Germline values: CDR1 MNHNS, CDR2 SASEGT. CDR3: CASSESLQVVGGDEQFF. As DNA, the CDR3 is TGTGCCAGCAGTGAAAGCCTTCAGGTGGTGGGGGGGGATGAGCAGTTCTTC.

This clonotype occurred many times. The J gene is TRBJ1-2, the V gene TRBV25-1, with 9 nucleotides matching TRBD1. Germline V gene sequence: CDR1 MGHDK, CDR2 SYGVNS. With 6 bases clipped from V and 8 bases from J, the junction kept 7 bases outside the gene matches. CDR3 length: 13 amino acids. CDR3 coding DNA: TGTGCCAGCAGCCTCCGGACAGGGGCAGGCTACACCTTC. Its translation is CASSLRTGAGYTF.

In its sample, this clonotype was seen many times. V gene TRBV6-6 combines with J gene TRBJ2-3; 9 bases align to TRBD2. CDR1 and CDR2 from the germline V gene are MNHNY and SVGAGI (reference sequence). The V gene end was trimmed by 7 bases and the J gene end by 4 bases; junction bases not matched to a gene: 9. CDR3 size: 15 residues. The CDR3 loop reads CASKGAGGPADTQYF. CDR3 nucleotides: TGTGCCAGCAAAGGGGCGGGAGGGCCCGCAGATACGCAGTATTTT.

This clonotype was picked up many times. The rearrangement joins TRBV7-2 to TRBJ2-3, with 9 bases identical to TRBD2. J lost 2 bases, V lost 9 bases, and 9 bases had no gene match. CDR3 length equals 15 residues. CDR1 is SGHTA, CDR2 FQGNSA, per germline. The CDR3 sequence is CASFLTSGATDTQYF. For the CDR3, the DNA is TGTGCCAGTTTCCTGACTAGCGGAGCCACAGATACGCAGTATTTT.

This clonotype was counted ten times or more. This rearrangement joins TRBV5-1 to TRBJ2-5; D is unresolved. Per germline, CDR1 SGHRS and CDR2 YFSETQ. Trimming removed 4 bases from V and 5 bases from J, with 12 bases in between. This CDR3 is 13 amino acids long. In nucleotides, the CDR3 is TGCGCCAGCAGCCCGGCTGGTGGGGAGACCCAGTACTTC. Translating it yields CASSPAGGETQYF.

This chain uses TRBV20-1 with TRBJ2-7, with a tentative D call TRBD2 (6 bases). The CDR3 spans 14 residues. V lost 4 bases, J lost 0 bases, and 13 bases lay in between. Germline-derived CDR1 and CDR2 are DFQATT and SNEGSKA (reference sequence). CDR3 loop: CSAIHRDFSYEQYF. CDR3 coding DNA: TGCAGTGCTATTCACCGGGACTTCTCCTACGAGCAGTACTTC.

The V and J genes are TRBV9 and TRBJ1-3; TRBD1 matches 9 bases. Germline loops: CDR1 SGDLS, CDR2 YYNGEE. V shed 4 bases and J 2 bases; nucleotides not matched to a gene: 4. The CDR3 totals 15 residues. The CDR3 nucleotides read TGTGCCAGCAGCTCACGGACAGGGGCTGGAAACACCATATATTTT. Protein: CASSSRTGAGNTIYF.

This clonotype was counted between two and nine times. The chain recombines TRBV12-3 or TRBV12-4 with TRBJ2-5; 9 bases are shared with TRBD1. J gave up 5 bases and V 5 bases, and 9 bases lay outside the gene matches. The CDR3 has 15 amino acids. CDR3 DNA sequence: TGTGCCAGCAGTCCGCTCGGGACAGGGTTGGAGACCCAGTACTTC. Translation gives CASSPLGTGLETQYF.

A few counts support this clonotype. This sequence joins TRBV20-1 and TRBJ1-1; TRBD1 agrees at 7 bases. The ends lost 2 bases at V and 1 base at J; junction bases unmatched: 4. This CDR3 has 14 residues. Germline V CDR1 and CDR2: DFQATT, SNEGSKA (reference sequence). The CDR3: CSARTGAANTEAFF. Written as DNA, the CDR3 is TGCAGTGCTAGAACAGGGGCTGCGAACACTGAAGCTTTCTTT.